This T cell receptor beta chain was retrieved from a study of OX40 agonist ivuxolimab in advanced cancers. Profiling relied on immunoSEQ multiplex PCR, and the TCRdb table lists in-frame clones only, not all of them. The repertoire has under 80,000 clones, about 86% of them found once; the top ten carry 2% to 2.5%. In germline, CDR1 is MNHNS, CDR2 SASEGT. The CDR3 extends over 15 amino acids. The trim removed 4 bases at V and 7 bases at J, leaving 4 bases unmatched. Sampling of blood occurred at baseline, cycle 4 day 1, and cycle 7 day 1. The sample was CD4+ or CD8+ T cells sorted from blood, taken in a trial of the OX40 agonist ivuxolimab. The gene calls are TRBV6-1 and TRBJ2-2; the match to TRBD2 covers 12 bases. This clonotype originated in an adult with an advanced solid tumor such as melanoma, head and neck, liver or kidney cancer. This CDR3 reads CASSVLTSGSGELFF. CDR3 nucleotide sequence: TGTGCCAGCAGTGTATTGACTAGCGGGAGCGGGGAGCTGTTTTTT.